This T cell receptor beta chain was captured in a study of blood T cell dynamics during melanoma immunotherapy. This CDR3 has 13 amino acids. Germline CDR1 reads MNHEY; CDR2 reads SMNVEV (reference sequence). In the case of this clone: One end of the junction fails to match germline, which may point to a read error.

Method: immunoSEQ multiplex PCR; TCRdb's copy keeps in-frame clones and lacks some. The sample includes 5,900 or so clones, about nine tenths seen only once; the top ten take under 2%. Time point meaning: pre-treatment baseline. The chain carries TRBV27 and TRBJ2-1; D gene uncertain. Sequenced here: blood, sampled from a patient treated with checkpoint blockade. The sequence derives from a human donor with melanoma. The CDR3 loop is CAGSLSRQTIQFF. As DNA, the CDR3 is TGTGCCGGCAGTTTATCCCGGCAGACGATACAGTTCTTC.